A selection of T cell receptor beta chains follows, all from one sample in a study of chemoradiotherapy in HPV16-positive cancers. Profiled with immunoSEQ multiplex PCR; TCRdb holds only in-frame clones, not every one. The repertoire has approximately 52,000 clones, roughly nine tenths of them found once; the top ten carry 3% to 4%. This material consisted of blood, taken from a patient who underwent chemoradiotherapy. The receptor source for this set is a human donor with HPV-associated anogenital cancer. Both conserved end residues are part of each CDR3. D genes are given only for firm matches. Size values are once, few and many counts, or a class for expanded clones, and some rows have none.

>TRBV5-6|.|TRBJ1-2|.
CASSLRNYGYTF
TGTGCCAGCAGCTTAAGAAACTATGGCTACACCTTC
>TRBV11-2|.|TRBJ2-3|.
CASSLDHFSTDTQYF
TGTGCCAGCAGCTTAGACCACTTCAGCACAGATACGCAGTATTTT
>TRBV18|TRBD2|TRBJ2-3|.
CASSLLAGTDTQYF
TGTGCCAGCTCACTTCTAGCGGGGACAGATACGCAGTATTTT
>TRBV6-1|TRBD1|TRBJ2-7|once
CASSPSGQGVSEQYF
TGTGCCAGCAGTCCGTCGGGACAGGGGGTCTCCGAGCAGTACTTC
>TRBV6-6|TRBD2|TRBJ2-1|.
CASSKRLAGGYNEQFF
TGTGCCAGCAGTAAAAGACTAGCGGGAGGATACAATGAGCAGTTCTTC
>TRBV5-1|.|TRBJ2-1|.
CASSSPTPPNEQFF
TGCGCCAGCAGCTCGCCGACTCCACCTAATGAGCAGTTCTTC
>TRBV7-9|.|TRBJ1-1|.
CASSLRDLTVNTEAFF
TGTGCCAGCAGCTTACGGGACCTGACAGTGAACACTGAAGCTTTCTTT
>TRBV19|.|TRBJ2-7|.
CASSIYGRSYEQYF
TGTGCCAGTAGTATCTATGGCAGATCCTACGAGCAGTACTTC
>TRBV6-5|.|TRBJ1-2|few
CASAQGAGRLIYTF
TGTGCCAGCGCCCAAGGAGCGGGACGCCTGATCTACACCTTC
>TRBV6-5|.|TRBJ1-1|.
CASSYGQGRGNTEAFF
TGTGCCAGCAGTTACGGGCAGGGACGAGGGAACACTGAAGCTTTCTTT
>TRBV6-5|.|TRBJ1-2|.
CASSSGRLYGYTF
TGTGCCAGCAGTTCGGGACGACTCTATGGCTACACCTTC
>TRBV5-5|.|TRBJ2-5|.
CASSPWGASAETQYF
TGTGCCAGCAGCCCCTGGGGGGCTAGCGCAGAGACCCAGTACTTC
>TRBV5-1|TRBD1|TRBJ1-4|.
CASRQGASNEKLFF
TGCGCCAGCAGACAGGGGGCTAGTAATGAAAAACTGTTTTTT
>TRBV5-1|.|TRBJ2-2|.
CASSRGVTNTGELFF
TGCGCCAGCAGCCGAGGGGTCACGAACACCGGGGAGCTGTTTTTT
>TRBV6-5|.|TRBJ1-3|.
CASTSRGDGVTIYF
TGTGCCAGCACCTCGAGGGGGGACGGGGTCACCATATATTTT
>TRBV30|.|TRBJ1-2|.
CAWRQLIGSGYTF
TGTGCCTGGAGACAGCTCATAGGAAGCGGCTACACCTTC
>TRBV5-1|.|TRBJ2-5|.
CASSQHQETQYF
TGCGCCAGCAGCCAGCACCAAGAGACCCAGTACTTC
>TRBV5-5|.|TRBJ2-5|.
CASKNMATQETQYF
TGTGCCAGCAAAAATATGGCCACCCAAGAGACCCAGTACTTC
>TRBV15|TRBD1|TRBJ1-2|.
CATSRERRGGDGYTF
TGTGCCACCAGCAGAGAAAGGAGAGGGGGCGATGGCTACACCTTC
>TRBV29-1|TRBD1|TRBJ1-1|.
CSVWTGEGTEAFF
TGCAGCGTCTGGACAGGGGAGGGGACTGAAGCTTTCTTT
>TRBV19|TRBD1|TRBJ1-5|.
CASSKGTGDQPQHF
TGTGCCAGTAGTAAAGGGACAGGGGATCAGCCCCAGCATTTT
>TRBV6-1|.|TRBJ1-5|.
CASGSLYQPQHF
TGTGCCAGCGGTTCGCTTTACCAGCCCCAGCATTTT
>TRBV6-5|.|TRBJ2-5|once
CASRRNQETQYF
TGTGCCAGCAGGAGGAACCAAGAGACCCAGTACTTC
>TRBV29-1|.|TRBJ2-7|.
CSVEISGSHGYEQYF
TGCAGCGTTGAAATATCTGGGTCTCACGGTTACGAGCAGTACTTC
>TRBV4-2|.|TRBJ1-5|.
CASSQEGGVGEQPQHF
TGTGCCAGCAGCCAAGAAGGGGGAGTTGGGGAGCAGCCCCAGCATTTT
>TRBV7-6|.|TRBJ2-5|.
CASSPGLTGETQYF
TGTGCCAGCAGCCCTGGTCTTACTGGAGAGACCCAGTACTTC
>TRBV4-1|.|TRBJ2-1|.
CASSASGFQRRDSYNEQFF
TGCGCCAGCAGCGCAAGTGGTTTCCAGCGGAGGGACTCCTACAATGAGCAGTTCTTC
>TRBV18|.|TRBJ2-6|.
CATTGAGSGANVLTF
TGTGCCACCACAGGGGCGGGGTCTGGGGCCAACGTCCTGACTTTC